The 17 T cell receptor beta chains given below trace back to one sample, sequenced in a study of blood T cells in healthy people across ages. Using a J-beta primer mix together with a sample-barcoded 5' primer, a second PCR was run for about 6 to 12 cycles. MiXCR was run by TCRdb on the 5' RACE reads, yielding one entry per CDR3 protein. The data show over 1,300,000 distinct CDR3 sequences, with around 59% seen just once and about 6.7% held by the top ten. Sequenced material: blood. These receptors were collected from a man aged 18 to 30 in good health.

The table lists this clonotype with a few counts. The CDR3 nucleotides are TGCAGCGCCAAACTGACTGGCCTTGGGACCCAGTACTTC. It specifies CSAKLTGLGTQYF. The rearrangement uses TRBV29-1 and TRBJ2-5; the D is unclear. The germline CDR1 and CDR2 sequences are SQVTM and ANQGSEA. The V end was cut by 7 bases, the J end by 7 bases, with 19 bases between. This CDR3 is built from 13 residues.

This clonotype was detected only once. The rearrangement links TRBV11-2 to TRBJ2-1; D tentatively fits TRBD1 or TRBD2 (5 bases each). V lost 2 bases and J 5 bases, leaving 13 bases between the germline ends. The V gene's germline CDR1 is SGHAT and CDR2 FQNNGV. The CDR3 length is 15 residues. The DNA of the CDR3 is TGTGCCAGCAGCTTACGGGGCGCTGGGGACAATGAGCAGTTCTTC. Translated: CASSLRGAGDNEQFF.

The rearrangement links TRBV20-1 to TRBJ2-7; D perhaps matches TRBD1 (6 bases). The V gene's germline CDR1 is DFQATT and CDR2 SNEGSKA (reference sequence). The ends were cut back, 6 bases at V and 4 bases at J, with 16 bases in the middle. The CDR3 loop spans 13 amino acids. CDR3 sequence reads: CSAAGDVGYEQYF. The CDR3 nucleotides are TGCAGTGCAGCAGGGGACGTTGGATACGAGCAGTACTTC.

The chain carries TRBV7-9 and TRBJ2-7; TRBD1 or TRBD2 may be the D gene (5 bases each). Per the germline V gene, CDR1 is SEHNR and CDR2 is FQNEAQ (reference sequence). Trimming took off 6 bases at V and 7 bases at J, with 16 bases between the two ends. This CDR3 has 13 amino acids. The CDR3 DNA reads TGTGCCAGCAGTTCCGGGACCTTCAGTGAGCAGTACTTC. As protein: CASSSGTFSEQYF.

This clonotype was observed a few times. CDR3 sequence (DNA): TGCAGCGTTGAGGGACAGGGGAAATACAATGAGCAGTTCTTC. Translation: CSVEGQGKYNEQFF. The chain recombines TRBV29-1 with TRBJ2-1; 10 nucleotides agree with TRBD1. The germline CDR1 and CDR2 sequences are SQVTM and ANQGSEA. The CDR3 runs to 14 residues. After removal of 3 bases from V and 4 bases from J, the junction contained 3 bases not matched to a gene.

The chain combines TRBV4-3 with TRBJ2-7; D possibly corresponds to TRBD1 (6 bases). The germline CDR1 and CDR2 sequences are LGHNA and YSLEER. V was trimmed by 6 bases and J by 2 bases, leaving 17 bases between them. The CDR3 contains 15 residues. The CDR3 region has the DNA TGCGCCAGCAGGTTGGGGGCGCAGTCCACCTACGAGCAGTACTTC. Amino acid sequence: CASRLGAQSTYEQYF.

This sequence joins TRBV5-1 and TRBJ2-7; 12 bases agree with TRBD2. There are 18 residues in the CDR3. Germline CDR1 and CDR2: SGHRS and YFSETQ. The J segment lost 0 bases and the V segment lost 4 bases, leaving 11 bases of the junction unmatched. The CDR3: CASSPGLAGYPNSYEQYF. CDR3 nucleotides: TGCGCCAGCAGCCCAGGACTAGCGGGGTATCCGAACTCCTACGAGCAGTACTTC.

J is TRBJ2-5 and V is TRBV29-1; D gene uncertain. The J call is doubtful: the DNA matches TRBJ2-7 better. Looked up from germline, CDR1 is SQVTM and CDR2 is ANQGSEA. This CDR3 has 12 residues. The CDR3 here is CSVRTRTYEQYF. CDR3 DNA: TGCAGCGTCCGGACGAGGACCTACGAGCAGTACTTC.

This chain joins TRBV12-3 or TRBV12-4 and TRBJ2-5; unclear D gene. V lost 3 bases, J lost 4 bases, and 9 bases lay in between. This CDR3 comprises 13 residues. The CDR3 here is CASSFVRRETQYF. The CDR3 region has the DNA TGTGCCAGCAGTTTTGTGCGTAGAGAGACCCAGTACTTC.

Only a few counts were recorded for this clonotype. V and J are TRBV4-3 and TRBJ2-7, with a tentative D call TRBD1 (5 bases). This CDR3 spans 15 amino acids. Germline V gene sequence: CDR1 LGHNA, CDR2 YSLEER. The V and J ends lost 2 bases and 3 bases respectively, with 14 bases between them. This CDR3 reads CASSQSLGVGYEQYF. The CDR3 DNA sequence: TGCGCCAGCAGCCAAAGTTTAGGGGTCGGCTACGAGCAGTACTTC.

The CDR3 region is CAWRGPRGDYGYTF. The CDR3 region has the DNA TGTGCCTGGAGAGGGCCCAGGGGGGACTATGGCTACACCTTC. The V call is TRBV30, the J call TRBJ1-2; 7 bases agree with TRBD1. From germline, CDR1 is GTSNPN and CDR2 SVGIG (reference sequence). The J segment lost 3 bases and the V segment lost 3 bases, leaving 7 bases of the junction unmatched. The CDR3 is 14 residues long.

The chain combines TRBV7-9 with TRBJ1-5, with TRBD1 matching 10 bases. Germline V CDR1 and CDR2: SEHNR, FQNEAQ (reference sequence). J gave up 2 bases and V 4 bases, and 14 bases lay outside the gene matches. The CDR3 contains 19 residues. The CDR3 reads CASSSGGDRGGEGNQPQHF. The CDR3, as DNA: TGTGCCAGCAGCTCAGGGGGGGACAGGGGTGGTGAGGGCAATCAGCCCCAGCATTTT. The whole variable domain, remainder taken from reference TRBV7-9 and TRBJ1-5, is DTGVSQNPRHKITKRGQNVTFRCDPISEHNRLYWYRQTLGQGPEFLTYFQNEAQLEKSRLLSDRFSAERPKGSFSTLEIQRTEQGDSAMYLCASSSGGDRGGEGNQPQHFGDGTRLSIL.

The V gene is TRBV6-6, the J gene TRBJ1-2; D call uncertain. Per germline, CDR1 MNHNY and CDR2 SVGAGI (reference sequence). Trimming pared 5 bases from V and 3 bases from J, leaving 10 bases between. CDR3 length: 13 amino acids. This CDR3 is CASSNDAHYGYTF. CDR3 in DNA: TGTGCCAGCAGTAATGACGCCCACTATGGCTACACCTTC.

This chain's CDR3 is CASSQVWTDSYEQYF. In nucleotides, the CDR3 is TGCGCCAGCAGCCAAGTCTGGACAGATAGCTACGAGCAGTACTTC. The chain employs TRBV4-1 and TRBJ2-7; a possible D gene is TRBD1 (6 bases). The V end lost 1 base, the J end lost 3 bases, and 13 bases lay between the germline ends. The CDR3 length is 15 residues. The germline gives CDR1 MGHRA, CDR2 YSYEKL.

The rearrangement joins TRBV6-5 to TRBJ2-5, with TRBD1 as a possible D gene (6 bases). V lost 4 bases to trimming and J lost 0 bases, with 21 bases between them. CDR3 length: 18 amino acids. The germline V gene has CDR1 MNHEY and CDR2 SVGAGI. The chain's CDR3 is CASSSRLSLGAYQETQYF. The CDR3 DNA reads as TGTGCCAGCAGTTCTCGCCTTTCGCTGGGGGCGTACCAAGAGACCCAGTACTTC.

The chain recombines TRBV12-3 or TRBV12-4 with TRBJ2-3; D uncertain. This CDR3 region has 15 residues. The V and J ends lost 1 base and 4 bases respectively, with 12 bases between them. CDR3 bases: TGTGCCAGCAGTTTAGTAAGGGTTTATCCAGATACGCAGTATTTT. Translation gives CASSLVRVYPDTQYF.

The V and J genes are TRBV12-3 or TRBV12-4 and TRBJ2-1; D may be TRBD1 or TRBD2 (5 bases each). The V and J ends lost 8 bases and 2 bases respectively, with 13 bases between them. This CDR3 region has 14 residues. The chain's CDR3 is CASSAWGPYNEQFF. The DNA of the CDR3 is TGTGCCAGCTCCGCGTGGGGACCCTACAATGAGCAGTTCTTC.